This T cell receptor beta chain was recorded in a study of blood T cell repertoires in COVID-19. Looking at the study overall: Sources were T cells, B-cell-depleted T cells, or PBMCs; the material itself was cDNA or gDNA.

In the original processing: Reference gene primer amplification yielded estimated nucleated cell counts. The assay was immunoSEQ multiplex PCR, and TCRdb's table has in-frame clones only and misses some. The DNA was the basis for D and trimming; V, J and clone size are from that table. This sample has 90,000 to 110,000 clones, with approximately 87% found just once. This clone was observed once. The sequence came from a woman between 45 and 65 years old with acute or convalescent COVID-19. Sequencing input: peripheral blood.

Here the CDR3 reads CASSVGLGTEYYGYTF. Here the CDR3 DNA reads TGTGCCAGCAGCGTAGGGTTGGGGACAGAGTACTATGGCTACACCTTC. The chain links TRBV9 to TRBJ1-2, with 7 bases identical to TRBD1. Trimming removed 0 bases from V and 3 bases from J; junction bases left unmatched: 8. The CDR3 length is 16 residues. The germline gives CDR1 SGDLS, CDR2 YYNGEE.